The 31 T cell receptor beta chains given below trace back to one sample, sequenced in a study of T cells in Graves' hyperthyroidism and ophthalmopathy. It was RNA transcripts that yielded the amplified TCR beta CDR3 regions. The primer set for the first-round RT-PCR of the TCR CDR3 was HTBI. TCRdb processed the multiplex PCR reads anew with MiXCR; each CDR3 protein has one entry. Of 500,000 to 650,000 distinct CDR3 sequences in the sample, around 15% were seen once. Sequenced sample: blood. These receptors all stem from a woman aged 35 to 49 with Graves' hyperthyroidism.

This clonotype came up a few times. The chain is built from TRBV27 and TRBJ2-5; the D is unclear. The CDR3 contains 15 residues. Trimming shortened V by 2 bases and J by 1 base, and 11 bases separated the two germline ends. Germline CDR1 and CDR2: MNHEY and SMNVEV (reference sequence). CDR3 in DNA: TGTGCCAGCAGTTTAAACCTTGGACCCCAAGAGACCCAGTACTTC. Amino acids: CASSLNLGPQETQYF.

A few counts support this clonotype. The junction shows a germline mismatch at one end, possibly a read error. CDR3 residues: CAGSDAQGSYNEQFF. As DNA, the CDR3 is TGTGCCGGCAGTGATGCACAGGGATCCTACAATGAGCAGTTCTTC. V usage is TRBV2 and J usage is TRBJ2-1; TRBD1 might be the D (6 bases). Per germline, CDR1 SNHLY and CDR2 FYNNEI. The CDR3 has 15 amino acids.

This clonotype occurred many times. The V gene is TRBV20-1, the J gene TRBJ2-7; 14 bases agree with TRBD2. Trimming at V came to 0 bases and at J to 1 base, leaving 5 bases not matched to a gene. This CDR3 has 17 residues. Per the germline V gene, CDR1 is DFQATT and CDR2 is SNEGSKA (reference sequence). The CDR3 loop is CSAREGGLAGVSYEQYF. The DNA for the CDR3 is TGCAGTGCTAGAGAGGGGGGACTAGCGGGAGTATCCTACGAGCAGTACTTC.

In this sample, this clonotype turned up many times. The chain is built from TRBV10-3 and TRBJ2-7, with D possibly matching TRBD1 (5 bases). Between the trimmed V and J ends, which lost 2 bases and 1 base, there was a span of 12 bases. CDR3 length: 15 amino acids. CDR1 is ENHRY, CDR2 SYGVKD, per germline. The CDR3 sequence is CAISEGSRGSYEQYF. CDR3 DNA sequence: TGTGCCATCAGTGAGGGAAGTAGGGGTTCCTACGAGCAGTACTTC.

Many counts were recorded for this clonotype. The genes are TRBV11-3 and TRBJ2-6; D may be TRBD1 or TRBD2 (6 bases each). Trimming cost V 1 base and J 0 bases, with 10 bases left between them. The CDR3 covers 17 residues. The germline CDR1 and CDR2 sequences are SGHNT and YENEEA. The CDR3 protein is CASSLAGASSGANVLTF. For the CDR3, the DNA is TGTGCCAGCAGCTTAGCGGGGGCGAGCTCTGGGGCCAACGTCCTGACTTTC.

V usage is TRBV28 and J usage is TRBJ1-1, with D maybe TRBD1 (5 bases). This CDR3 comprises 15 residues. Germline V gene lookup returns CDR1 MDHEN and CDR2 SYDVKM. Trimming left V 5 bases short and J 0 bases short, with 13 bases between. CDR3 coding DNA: TGTGCCAGCAGTGAATGGGGGAGAATGAACACTGAAGCTTTCTTT. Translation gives CASSEWGRMNTEAFF.

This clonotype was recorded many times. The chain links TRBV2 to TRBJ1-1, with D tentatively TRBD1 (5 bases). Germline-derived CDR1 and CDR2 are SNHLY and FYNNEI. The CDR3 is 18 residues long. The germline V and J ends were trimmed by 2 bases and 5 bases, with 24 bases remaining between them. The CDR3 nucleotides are TGTGCCAGCAGTGAATCCCCTTCCAGTAGGGGCCTTGGGACTGAAGCTTTCTTT. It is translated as CASSESPSSRGLGTEAFF.

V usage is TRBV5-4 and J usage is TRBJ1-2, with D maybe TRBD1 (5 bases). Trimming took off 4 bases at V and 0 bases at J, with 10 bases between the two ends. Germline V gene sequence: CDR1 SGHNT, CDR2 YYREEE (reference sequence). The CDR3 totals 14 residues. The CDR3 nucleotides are TGTGCCAGCAGCGGGACCCCCGCTAACTATGGCTACACCTTC. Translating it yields CASSGTPANYGYTF.

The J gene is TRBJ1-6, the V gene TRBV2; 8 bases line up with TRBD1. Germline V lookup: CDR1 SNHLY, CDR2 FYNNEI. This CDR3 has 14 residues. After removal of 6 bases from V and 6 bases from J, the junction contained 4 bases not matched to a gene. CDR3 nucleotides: TGTGCCAGCAGGAGGACAGGGTTTAATTCACCCCTCCACTTT. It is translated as CASRRTGFNSPLHF.

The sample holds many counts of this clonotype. The CDR3 DNA follows: TGCAGTGCTCCCTCAGACAGAGCGCACTACGAGCAGTACTTC. Protein product: CSAPSDRAHYEQYF. The rearrangement links TRBV20-1 to TRBJ2-7; D is possibly TRBD1 (5 bases). CDR1 is DFQATT and CDR2 is SNEGSKA in the germline V gene (reference sequence). The length of the CDR3 is 14 residues. Deletions cut 5 bases from V and 3 bases from J, with 17 bases between.

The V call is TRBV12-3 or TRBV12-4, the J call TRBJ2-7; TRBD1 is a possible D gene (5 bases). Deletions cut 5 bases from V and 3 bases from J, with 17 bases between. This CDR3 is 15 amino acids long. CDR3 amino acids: CASSPSDIPDYEQYF. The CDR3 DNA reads TGTGCCAGCAGTCCCTCGGACATCCCTGACTACGAGCAGTACTTC.

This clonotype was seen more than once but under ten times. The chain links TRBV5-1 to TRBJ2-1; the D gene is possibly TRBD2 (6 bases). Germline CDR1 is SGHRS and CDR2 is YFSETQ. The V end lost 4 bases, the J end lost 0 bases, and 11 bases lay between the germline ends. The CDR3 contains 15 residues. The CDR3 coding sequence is TGCGCCAGCAGCGATTTAGCGGACTCCTACAATGAGCAGTTCTTC. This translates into CASSDLADSYNEQFF.

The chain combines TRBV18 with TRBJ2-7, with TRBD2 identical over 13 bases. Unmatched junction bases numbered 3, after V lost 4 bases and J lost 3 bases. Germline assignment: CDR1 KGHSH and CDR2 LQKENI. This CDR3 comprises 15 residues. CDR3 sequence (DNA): TGTGCCAGCTCACGGACTAGCGGGAGTTTCTACGAGCAGTACTTC. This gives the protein CASSRTSGSFYEQYF.

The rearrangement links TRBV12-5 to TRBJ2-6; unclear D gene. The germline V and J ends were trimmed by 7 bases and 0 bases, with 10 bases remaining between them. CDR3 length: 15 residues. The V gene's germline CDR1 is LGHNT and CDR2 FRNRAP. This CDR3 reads CASAQAPSGANVLTF. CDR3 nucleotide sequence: TGTGCTAGTGCCCAGGCCCCCTCTGGGGCCAACGTCCTGACTTTC.

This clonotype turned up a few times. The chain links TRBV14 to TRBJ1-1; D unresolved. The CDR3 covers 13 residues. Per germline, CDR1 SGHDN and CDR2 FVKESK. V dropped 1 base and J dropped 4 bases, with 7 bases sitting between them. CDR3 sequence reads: CASSQVPSTEAFF. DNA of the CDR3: TGTGCCAGCAGCCAAGTTCCCAGCACTGAAGCTTTCTTT.

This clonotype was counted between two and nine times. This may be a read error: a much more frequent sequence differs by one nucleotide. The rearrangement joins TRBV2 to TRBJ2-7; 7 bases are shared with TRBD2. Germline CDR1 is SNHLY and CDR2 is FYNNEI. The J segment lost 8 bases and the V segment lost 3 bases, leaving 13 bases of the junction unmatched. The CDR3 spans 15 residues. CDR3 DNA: TGTGCCAGCAGTGATGGATGGGCGGGAGCCTCTCAGCAGTACTTC. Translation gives CASSDGWAGASQQYF.

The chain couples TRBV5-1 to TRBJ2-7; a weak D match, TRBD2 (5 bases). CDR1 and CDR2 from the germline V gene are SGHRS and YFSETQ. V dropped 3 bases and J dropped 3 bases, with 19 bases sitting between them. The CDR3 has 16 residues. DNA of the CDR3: TGCGCCAGCAGCTCCCACCCGGGCAGCGGTGACTACGAGCAGTACTTC. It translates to CASSSHPGSGDYEQYF.

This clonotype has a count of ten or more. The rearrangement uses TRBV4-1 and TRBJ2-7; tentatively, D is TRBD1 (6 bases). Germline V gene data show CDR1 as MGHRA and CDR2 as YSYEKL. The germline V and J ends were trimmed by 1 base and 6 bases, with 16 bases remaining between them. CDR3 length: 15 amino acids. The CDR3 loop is CASSQVPLTGSEQYF. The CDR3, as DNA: TGCGCCAGCAGCCAAGTCCCCCTTACAGGGTCCGAGCAGTACTTC.

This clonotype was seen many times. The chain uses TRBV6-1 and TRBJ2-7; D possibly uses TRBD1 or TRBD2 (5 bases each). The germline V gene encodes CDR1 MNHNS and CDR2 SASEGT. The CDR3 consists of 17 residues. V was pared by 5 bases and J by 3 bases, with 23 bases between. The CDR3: CASSKSGGSGKGYEQYF. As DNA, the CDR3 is TGTGCCAGCAGTAAAAGTGGGGGTTCGGGTAAAGGCTACGAGCAGTACTTC.

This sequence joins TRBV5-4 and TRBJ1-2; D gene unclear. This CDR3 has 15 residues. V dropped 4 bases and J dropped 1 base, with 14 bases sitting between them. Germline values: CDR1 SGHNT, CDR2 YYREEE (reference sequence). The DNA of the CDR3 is TGTGCCAGCAGCGGAGCAGGTTCGAGTAACTATGGCTACACCTTC. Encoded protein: CASSGAGSSNYGYTF.

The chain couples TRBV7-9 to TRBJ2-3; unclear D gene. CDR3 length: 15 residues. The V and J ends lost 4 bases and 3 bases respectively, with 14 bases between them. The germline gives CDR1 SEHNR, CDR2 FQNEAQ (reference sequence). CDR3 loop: CASSSRGPRTDTQYF. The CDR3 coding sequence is TGTGCCAGCAGCTCGCGAGGACCAAGGACAGATACGCAGTATTTT. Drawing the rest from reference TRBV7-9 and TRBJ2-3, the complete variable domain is DTGVSQNPRHKITKRGQNVTFRCDPISEHNRLYWYRQTLGQGPEFLTYFQNEAQLEKSRLLSDRFSAERPKGSFSTLEIQRTEQGDSAMYLCASSSRGPRTDTQYFGPGTRLTVL.

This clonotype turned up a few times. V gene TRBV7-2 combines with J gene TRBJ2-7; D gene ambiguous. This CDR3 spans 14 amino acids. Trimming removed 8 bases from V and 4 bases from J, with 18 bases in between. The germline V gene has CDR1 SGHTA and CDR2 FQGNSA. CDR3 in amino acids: CASRPPGLSYEQYF. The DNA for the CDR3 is TGTGCCAGCCGCCCCCCTGGGTTGTCTTACGAGCAGTACTTC.

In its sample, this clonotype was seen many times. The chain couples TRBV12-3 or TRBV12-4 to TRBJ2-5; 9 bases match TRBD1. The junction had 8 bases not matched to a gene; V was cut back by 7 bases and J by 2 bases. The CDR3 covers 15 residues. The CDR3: CASTNTGQGQETQYF. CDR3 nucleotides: TGTGCCAGCACCAACACGGGACAGGGACAAGAGACCCAGTACTTC.

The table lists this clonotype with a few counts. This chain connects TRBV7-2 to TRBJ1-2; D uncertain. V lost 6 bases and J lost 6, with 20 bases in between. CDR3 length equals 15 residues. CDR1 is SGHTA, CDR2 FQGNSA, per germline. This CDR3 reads CASSFTPGSLDGYTF. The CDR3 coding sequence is TGTGCCAGCAGTTTTACCCCGGGATCACTTGATGGCTACACCTTC. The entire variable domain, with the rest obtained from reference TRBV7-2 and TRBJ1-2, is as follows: GAGVSQSPSNKVTEKGKDVELRCDPISGHTALYWYRQSLGQGLEFLIYFQGNSAPDKSGLPSDRFSAERTGGSVSTLTIQRTQQEDSAVYLCASSFTPGSLDGYTFGSGTRLTVV.

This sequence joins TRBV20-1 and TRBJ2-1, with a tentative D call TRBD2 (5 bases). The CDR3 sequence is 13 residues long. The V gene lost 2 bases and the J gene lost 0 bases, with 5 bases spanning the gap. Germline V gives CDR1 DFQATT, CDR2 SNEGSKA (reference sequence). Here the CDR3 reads CSARRDSYNEQFF. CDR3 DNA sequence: TGCAGTGCTAGACGGGACTCCTACAATGAGCAGTTCTTC.

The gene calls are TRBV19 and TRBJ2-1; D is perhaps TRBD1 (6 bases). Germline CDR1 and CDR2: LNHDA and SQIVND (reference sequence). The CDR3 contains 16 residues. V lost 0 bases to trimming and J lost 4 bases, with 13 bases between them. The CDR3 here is CASSIDPLGQYNEQFF. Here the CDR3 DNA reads TGTGCCAGTAGTATAGATCCCCTGGGACAATACAATGAGCAGTTCTTC.

The CDR3 sequence: CASKATSGRAGEQFF. CDR3 sequence (DNA): TGTGCCAGCAAAGCTACTAGCGGGAGGGCGGGTGAGCAGTTCTTC. The chain uses TRBV28 and TRBJ2-1, with 13 bases that match TRBD2. This CDR3 spans 15 amino acids. V lost 7 bases and J lost 9; bases outside the gene matches: 9. The V gene's germline CDR1 is MDHEN and CDR2 SYDVKM.

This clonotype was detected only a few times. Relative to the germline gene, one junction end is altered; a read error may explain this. For the CDR3, the DNA is TGTGCTAGCAGTTCCGGGACGGGGGAAAAACTGTTTTTT. Encoded protein: CASSSGTGEKLFF. The rearrangement links TRBV7-6 to TRBJ1-4, with D tentatively TRBD1 (5 bases). Germline CDR1 and CDR2: SGHVS and FNYEAQ. The CDR3 runs 13 residues.

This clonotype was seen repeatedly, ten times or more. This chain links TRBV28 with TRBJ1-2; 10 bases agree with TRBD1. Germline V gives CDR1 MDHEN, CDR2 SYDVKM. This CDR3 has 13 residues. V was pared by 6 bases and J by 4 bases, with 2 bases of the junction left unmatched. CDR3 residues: CASRGDRGYGYTF. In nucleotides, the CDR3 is TGTGCCAGCAGGGGGGACAGGGGCTATGGCTACACCTTC.

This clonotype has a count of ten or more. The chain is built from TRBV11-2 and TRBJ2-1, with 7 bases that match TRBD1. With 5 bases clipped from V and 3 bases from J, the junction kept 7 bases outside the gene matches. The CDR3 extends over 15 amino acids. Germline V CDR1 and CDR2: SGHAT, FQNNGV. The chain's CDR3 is CASSAGQASYNEQFF. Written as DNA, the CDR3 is TGTGCCAGCAGCGCAGGACAGGCCAGCTACAATGAGCAGTTCTTC.

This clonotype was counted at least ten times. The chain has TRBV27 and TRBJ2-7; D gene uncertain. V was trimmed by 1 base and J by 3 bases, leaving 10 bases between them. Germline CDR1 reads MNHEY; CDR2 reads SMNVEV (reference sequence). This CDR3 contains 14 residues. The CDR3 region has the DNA TGTGCCAGCAGTTTATTTCGGCAGAACTACGAGCAGTACTTC. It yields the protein CASSLFRQNYEQYF.